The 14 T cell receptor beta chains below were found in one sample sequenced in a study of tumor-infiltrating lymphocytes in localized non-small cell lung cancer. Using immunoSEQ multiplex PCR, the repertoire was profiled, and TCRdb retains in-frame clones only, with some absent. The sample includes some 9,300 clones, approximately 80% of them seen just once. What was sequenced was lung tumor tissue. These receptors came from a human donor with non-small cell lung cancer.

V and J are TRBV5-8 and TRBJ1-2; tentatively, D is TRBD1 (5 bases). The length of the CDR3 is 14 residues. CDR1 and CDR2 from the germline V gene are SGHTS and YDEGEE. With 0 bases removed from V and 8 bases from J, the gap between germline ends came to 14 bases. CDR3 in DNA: TGTGCCAGCAGCTTGGGGTCAGGGTCTGAGGGCTACACCTTC. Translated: CASSLGSGSEGYTF.

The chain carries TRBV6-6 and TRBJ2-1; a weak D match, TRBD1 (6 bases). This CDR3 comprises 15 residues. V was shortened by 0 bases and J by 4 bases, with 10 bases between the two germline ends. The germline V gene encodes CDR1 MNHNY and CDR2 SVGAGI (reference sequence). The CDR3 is CASSYSQGGYNEQFF. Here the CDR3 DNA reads TGTGCCAGCAGTTACTCCCAAGGGGGTTACAATGAGCAGTTCTTC.

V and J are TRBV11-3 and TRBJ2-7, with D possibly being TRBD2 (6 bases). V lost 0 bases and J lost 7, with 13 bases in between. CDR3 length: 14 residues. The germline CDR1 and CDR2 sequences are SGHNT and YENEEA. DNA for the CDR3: TGTGCCAGCAGCTTAGATCGGGACGGGGGTGAGCAGTACTTC. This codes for CASSLDRDGGEQYF.

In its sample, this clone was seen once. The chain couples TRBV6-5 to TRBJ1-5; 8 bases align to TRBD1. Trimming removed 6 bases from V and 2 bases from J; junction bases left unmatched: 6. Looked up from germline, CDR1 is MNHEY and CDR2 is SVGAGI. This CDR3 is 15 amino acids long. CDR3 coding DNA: TGTGCCAGCAGAAGGACAGGGATTGGCAATCAGCCCCAGCATTTT. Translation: CASRRTGIGNQPQHF.

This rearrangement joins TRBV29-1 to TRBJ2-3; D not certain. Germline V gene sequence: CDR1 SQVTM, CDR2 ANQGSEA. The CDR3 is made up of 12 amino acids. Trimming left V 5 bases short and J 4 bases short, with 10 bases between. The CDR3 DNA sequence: TGCAGCGTTCGTGTATCGCCAGATACGCAGTATTTT. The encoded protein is CSVRVSPDTQYF.

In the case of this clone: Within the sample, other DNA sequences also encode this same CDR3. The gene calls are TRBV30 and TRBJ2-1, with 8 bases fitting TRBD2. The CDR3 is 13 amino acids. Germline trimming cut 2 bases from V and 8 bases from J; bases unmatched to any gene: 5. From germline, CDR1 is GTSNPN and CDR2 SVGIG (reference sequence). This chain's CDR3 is CAWSSGGPDEQFF. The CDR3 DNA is TGTGCCTGGAGTTCGGGAGGGCCCGATGAGCAGTTCTTC.

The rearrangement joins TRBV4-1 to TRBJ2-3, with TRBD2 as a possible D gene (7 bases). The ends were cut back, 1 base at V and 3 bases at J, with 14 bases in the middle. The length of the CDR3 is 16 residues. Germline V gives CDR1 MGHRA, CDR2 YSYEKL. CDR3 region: CASSQGRGGSTDTQYF. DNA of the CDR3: TGCGCCAGCAGCCAAGGGAGGGGGGGATCGACAGATACGCAGTATTTT.

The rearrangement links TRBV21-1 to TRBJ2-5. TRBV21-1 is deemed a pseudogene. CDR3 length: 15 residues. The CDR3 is CASSKSGTLAETQYF. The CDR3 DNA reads TGTGCCAGCAGCAAATCCGGGACCCTCGCCGAGACCCAGTACTTC.

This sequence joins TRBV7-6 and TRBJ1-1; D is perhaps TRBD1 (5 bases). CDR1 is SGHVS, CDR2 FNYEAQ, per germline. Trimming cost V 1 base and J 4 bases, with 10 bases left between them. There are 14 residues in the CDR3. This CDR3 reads CASSLDWGGTEAFF. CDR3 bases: TGTGCCAGCAGCTTAGATTGGGGGGGCACTGAAGCTTTCTTT.

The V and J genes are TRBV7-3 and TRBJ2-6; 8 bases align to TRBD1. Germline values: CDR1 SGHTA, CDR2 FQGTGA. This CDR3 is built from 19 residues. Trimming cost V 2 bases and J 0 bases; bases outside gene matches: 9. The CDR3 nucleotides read TGTGCCAGCAGCTTATCCGGGACAGGCTCTCGCTCTGGGGCCAACGTCCTGACTTTC. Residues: CASSLSGTGSRSGANVLTF.

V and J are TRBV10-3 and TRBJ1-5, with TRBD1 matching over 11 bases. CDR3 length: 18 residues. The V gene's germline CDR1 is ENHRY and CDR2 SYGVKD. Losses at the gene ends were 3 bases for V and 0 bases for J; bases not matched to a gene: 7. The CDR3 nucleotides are TGTGCCATCAGTGAAAGTGGGACAGGGGGGAATAGCAATCAGCCCCAGCATTTT. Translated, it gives CAISESGTGGNSNQPQHF.

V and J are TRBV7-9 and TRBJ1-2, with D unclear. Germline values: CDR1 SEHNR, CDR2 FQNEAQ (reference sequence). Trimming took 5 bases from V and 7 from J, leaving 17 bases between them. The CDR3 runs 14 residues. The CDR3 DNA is TGTGCCAGCAGCGATGGGGAGCCAAGTGGTGGCTACACCTTC. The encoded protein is CASSDGEPSGGYTF. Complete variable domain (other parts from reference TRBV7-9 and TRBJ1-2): DTGVSQNPRHKITKRGQNVTFRCDPISEHNRLYWYRQTLGQGPEFLTYFQNEAQLEKSRLLSDRFSAERPKGSFSTLEIQRTEQGDSAMYLCASSDGEPSGGYTFGSGTRLTVV.

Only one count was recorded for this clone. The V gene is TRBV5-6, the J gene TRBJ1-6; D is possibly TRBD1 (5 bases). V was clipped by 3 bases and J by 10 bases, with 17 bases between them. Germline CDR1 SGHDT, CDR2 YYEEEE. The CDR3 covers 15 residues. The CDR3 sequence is CASSSRGPMGSPLHF. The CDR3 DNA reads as TGTGCCAGCAGCTCCCGGGGCCCGATGGGGTCACCCCTCCACTTT.

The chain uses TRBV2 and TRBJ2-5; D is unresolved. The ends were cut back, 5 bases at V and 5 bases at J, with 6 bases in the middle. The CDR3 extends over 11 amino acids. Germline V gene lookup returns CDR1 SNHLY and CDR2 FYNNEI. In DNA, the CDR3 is TGTGCCAGCAGTTACGGTGAGACCCAGTACTTC. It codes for CASSYGETQYF.